This TCR beta chain is drawn from a study of blood T cell repertoires in COVID-19. This clone was detected only once. This table comes from immunoSEQ multiplex PCR, and its TCRdb copy is limited to in-frame clones, with some not included. Among about 150,000 clones listed, around 84% were seen once. This CDR3 region has 16 residues. The ends were cut back, 3 bases at V and 6 bases at J, with 18 bases in the middle. Per germline, CDR1 KGHSH and CDR2 LQKENI. The TCR was taken from a human donor in a cohort sampled during active COVID-19. The J gene is TRBJ2-1, the V gene TRBV18, with D tentatively TRBD1 (5 bases). The sequenced sample consisted of peripheral blood. The CDR3 coding sequence is TGTGCCAGCTCACCCCCGGGCAGGGCAGCCGGCAATGAGCAGTTCTTC. Its protein is CASSPPGRAAGNEQFF. Full variable domain (outside the CDR3, taken from reference TRBV18 and TRBJ2-1): NAGVMQNPRHLVRRRGQEARLRCSPMKGHSHVYWYRQLPEEGLKFMVYLQKENIIDESGMPKERFSAEFPKEGPSILRIQQVVRGDSAAYFCASSPPGRAAGNEQFFGPGTRLTVL.